The T cell receptor beta chain described here comes from a study of blood T cell repertoires in COVID-19. Assay used: immunoSEQ multiplex PCR; TCRdb lists only in-frame clones, some missing. The repertoire has 200,000 to 250,000 clones, roughly 86% of them found once; the top ten carry 10%. V trimming: 6 bases; J trimming: 6 bases; junction bases outside the gene matches: 6. The CDR3 consists of 14 residues. Germline CDR1 is MNHEY and CDR2 is SVGEGT. The Seattle patients joined while their infection was active and were tracked longitudinally afterward. Sequencing was done on a sample of peripheral blood. The source is a woman aged 45-60 years with COVID-19, enrolled during active disease. The genes are TRBV6-2 or TRBV6-3 and TRBJ1-5, with 9 bases identical to TRBD1. CDR3 bases: TGTGCCAGCAGCGCGACAGGGGGATCTCAGCCCCAGCATTTT. This gives the protein CASSATGGSQPQHF.